The 29 T cell receptor beta chains listed next were all sequenced from one sample in a study of cytotoxic CD8 clonotypes in ibrutinib-treated CLL. Some clones are missing from TCRdb's copy, which holds only in-frame ones; the method was immunoSEQ multiplex PCR. The data show approximately 74,000 clones, with 65% to 85% seen just once and more than 7.5% held by the top ten. The material sequenced was PBMCs, taken at disease progression, from a patient treated with ibrutinib. These TCRs come from a human donor with chronic lymphocytic leukemia.

V is TRBV11-2 and J is TRBJ2-5, with a weak D call TRBD2 (5 bases). The CDR3 contains 14 residues. Trimming cost V 1 base and J 1 base, with 7 bases left between them. CDR1 and CDR2 (germline): SGHAT, FQNNGV. For the CDR3, the DNA is TGTGCCAGCAGCTTAGCGGACTTCCAAGAGACCCAGTACTTC. As protein: CASSLADFQETQYF. Looking up the rest from reference TRBV11-2 and TRBJ2-5 gives the full variable domain: EAGVAQSPRYKIIEKRQSVAFWCNPISGHATLYWYQQILGQGPKLLIQFQNNGVVDDSQLPKDRFSAERLKGVDSTLKIQPAKLEDSAVYLCASSLADFQETQYFGPGTRLLVL.

The CDR3 DNA reads as TGTGCCAGCAGCCTCCACCCGACGGACTATGGCTACACCTTC. This gives the protein CASSLHPTDYGYTF. The rearrangement links TRBV11-1 to TRBJ1-2, with D unclear. With 5 bases removed from V and 3 bases from J, the gap between germline ends came to 13 bases. Germline assignment: CDR1 SGHAT and CDR2 FQDESV (reference sequence). This CDR3 is built from 14 residues.

The chain couples TRBV5-4 to TRBJ2-7; 10 bases agree with TRBD2. Germline CDR1 SGHNT, CDR2 YYREEE (reference sequence). The V and J ends lost 2 bases and 4 bases, in that order; junction bases with no gene match: 6. The CDR3 has 15 amino acids. CDR3 DNA sequence: TGTGCCAGCAGCTTACAGACTAGCGGGTTTTACGAGCAGTACTTC. Its translation is CASSLQTSGFYEQYF.

Only a few counts were recorded for this clone. The V gene is TRBV11-3, the J gene TRBJ2-2, with D perhaps matching TRBD1 or TRBD2 (5 bases each). The CDR3 covers 16 residues. The V gene's germline CDR1 is SGHNT and CDR2 YENEEA. Trimming removed 8 bases at V and 12 bases at J, with 28 bases between. CDR3: CASAKGTGTASQKLFF. For the CDR3, the DNA is TGTGCCAGCGCCAAGGGAACCGGGACGGCCTCCCAGAAGCTGTTTTTT.

CDR3 sequence (DNA): TGTGCCAGCAGCTTCAGGCAGGGCTATGGCTACACCTTC. It is translated as CASSFRQGYGYTF. The V call is TRBV7-8, the J call TRBJ1-2, with D tentatively TRBD1 (5 bases). CDR3 length: 13 amino acids. Trimming removed 3 bases at V and 4 bases at J, with 9 bases between. The germline CDR1 and CDR2 sequences are SGHVS and FQNEAQ.

The chain has TRBV5-1 and TRBJ2-1; 11 nucleotides align to TRBD2. From germline, CDR1 is SGHRS and CDR2 YFSETQ. The CDR3 consists of 15 residues. The junction had 8 bases not matched to a gene; V was cut back by 4 bases and J by 8 bases. For the CDR3, the DNA is TGCGCCAGCAGCCCGTTAGCGGGAGGGACCGATGAGCAGTTCTTC. Translating it yields CASSPLAGGTDEQFF.

The chain couples TRBV20-1 to TRBJ1-2; D uncertain. Trimming left V 1 base short and J 9 bases short, with 9 bases between. This CDR3 is 11 amino acids long. Germline CDR1 and CDR2: DFQATT and SNEGSKA (reference sequence). The CDR3 loop is CSARAISSYTF. The CDR3 DNA reads TGCAGTGCTAGAGCCATTTCCAGCTACACCTTC.

The chain joins TRBV6-6 to TRBJ1-5; D ambiguous. The CDR3 sequence is 16 residues long. Per the germline V gene, CDR1 is MNHNY and CDR2 is SVGAGI (reference sequence). V gave up 0 bases and J gave up 0 bases, with 9 bases separating them. DNA for the CDR3: TGTGCCAGCAGTTACTCCCTTGGCGGTAGCAATCAGCCCCAGCATTTT. Encoded protein: CASSYSLGGSNQPQHF.

The chain is built from TRBV6-5 and TRBJ1-6; 10 nucleotides line up with TRBD1. The length of the CDR3 is 14 residues. Germline V gene lookup returns CDR1 MNHEY and CDR2 SVGAGI. The trim removed 5 bases at V and 12 bases at J, leaving 7 bases unmatched. CDR3 protein: CASSLDRGQLPLHF. The CDR3 DNA is TGTGCCAGCAGTCTCGACAGGGGGCAGTTACCCCTCCACTTT.

The chain combines TRBV5-1 with TRBJ2-5; TRBD2 aligns across 13 bases. The CDR3 totals 19 residues. With V trimmed by 0 bases and J by 5 bases, 13 bases remained unmatched. Germline assignment: CDR1 SGHRS and CDR2 YFSETQ. The CDR3: CASSLVPRLAGGGLETQYF. DNA of the CDR3: TGCGCCAGCAGCTTGGTCCCCCGACTAGCGGGGGGAGGCTTGGAGACCCAGTACTTC. The full variable domain, rest sourced from reference TRBV5-1 and TRBJ2-5, is KAGVTQTPRYLIKTRGQQVTLSCSPISGHRSVSWYQQTPGQGLQFLFEYFSETQRNKGNFPGRFSGRQFSNSRSEMNVSTLELGDSALYLCASSLVPRLAGGGLETQYFGPGTRLLVL.

The chain's CDR3 is CASSEVRPANTGELFF. Written as DNA, the CDR3 is TGTGCCAGCAGTGAAGTTAGGCCCGCGAACACCGGGGAGCTGTTTTTT. The chain recombines TRBV2 with TRBJ2-2; D is unresolved. This CDR3 contains 16 residues. CDR1 is SNHLY, CDR2 FYNNEI, per germline. V lost 1 base and J 0 bases, leaving 9 bases between the germline ends.

The count of this clone is one. CDR3 region: CAISFGDSSYEQYF. For the CDR3, the DNA is TGTGCCATCAGTTTTGGGGACAGCTCCTACGAGCAGTACTTC. This sequence joins TRBV10-3 and TRBJ2-7, with 7 bases identical to TRBD1. The CDR3 consists of 14 residues. The trim removed 5 bases at V and 0 bases at J, leaving 4 bases unmatched. Germline V gives CDR1 ENHRY, CDR2 SYGVKD.

The V and J genes are TRBV19 and TRBJ2-5, with TRBD2 as a possible D gene (5 bases). Germline lookup yields CDR1 LNHDA and CDR2 SQIVND (reference sequence). The CDR3 covers 17 residues. Trimming shortened V by 3 bases and J by 1 base, and 18 bases separated the two germline ends. CDR3 DNA sequence: TGTGCCAGTAGTATGCTCCACGCATTAGCGTCCCAAGAGACCCAGTACTTC. Protein product: CASSMLHALASQETQYF. The complete variable domain, with remaining parts taken from reference TRBV19 and TRBJ2-5, reads DGGITQSPKYLFRKEGQNVTLSCEQNLNHDAMYWYRQDPGQGLRLIYYSQIVNDFQKGDIAEGYSVSREKKESFPLTVTSAQKNPTAFYLCASSMLHALASQETQYFGPGTRLLVL.

This clone was counted a few times. This chain joins TRBV2 and TRBJ1-2, with no clear D. This CDR3 comprises 12 residues. Trimming removed 3 bases at V and 7 bases at J, with 9 bases between. Germline CDR1 and CDR2: SNHLY and FYNNEI. CDR3 in DNA: TGTGCCAGCAGTGATTGGTCCGTTGGCTACACCTTC. The encoded protein is CASSDWSVGYTF.

The chain links TRBV19 to TRBJ1-4; 7 bases match TRBD1. The CDR3 is made up of 14 amino acids. J gave up 8 bases and V 3 bases, and 6 bases lay outside the gene matches. Germline V gene data show CDR1 as LNHDA and CDR2 as SQIVND (reference sequence). CDR3 region: CASSMGTAAEKLFF. For the CDR3, the DNA is TGTGCCAGTAGTATGGGGACAGCGGCCGAAAAACTGTTTTTT.

The chain links TRBV6-1 to TRBJ2-1; TRBD2 might be the D (5 bases). In germline, CDR1 is MNHNS, CDR2 SASEGT. The V and J ends lost 2 bases and 4 bases respectively, with 15 bases between them. The CDR3 totals 16 residues. This CDR3 is CASSERALRDYNEQFF. The CDR3 nucleotides are TGTGCCAGCAGTGAAAGGGCGCTGAGGGATTACAATGAGCAGTTCTTC.

The count of this clone is one. V is TRBV21-1 and J is TRBJ2-1; the DNA was not compared with TRBD2, the D call given in the table. TRBV21-1 is a pseudogene. The CDR3 length is 17 residues. The CDR3 is CASSWGLAGGQINEQFF. Here the CDR3 DNA reads TGTGCCAGCAGCTGGGGTCTAGCGGGGGGTCAGATCAATGAGCAGTTCTTC.

The V gene is TRBV10-3, the J gene TRBJ1-5, with no clear D. CDR1 is ENHRY and CDR2 is SYGVKD in the germline V gene. Deletions cut 3 bases from V and 0 bases from J, with 3 bases between. This CDR3 comprises 13 residues. The CDR3 region is CAISDGSNQPQHF. In DNA, the CDR3 is TGTGCCATCAGTGACGGTAGCAATCAGCCCCAGCATTTT.

V and J are TRBV15 and TRBJ1-2; no reliable D call. Trimming cost V 0 bases and J 2 bases, with 7 bases left between them. This CDR3 has 14 residues. In germline, CDR1 is LNHNV, CDR2 YYDKDF (reference sequence). Written as DNA, the CDR3 is TGTGCCACCAGCAGAGAGGGCGTAAACTATGGCTACACCTTC. Encoded protein: CATSREGVNYGYTF.

This chain uses TRBV18 with TRBJ1-3; D is ambiguous. This CDR3 contains 14 residues. The germline V gene encodes CDR1 KGHSH and CDR2 LQKENI. V was trimmed by 4 bases and J by 1 base, leaving 8 bases between them. CDR3 sequence (DNA): TGTGCCAGCTCACTTTCGCTATCTGGAAACACCATATATTTT. Translating it yields CASSLSLSGNTIYF.

V usage is TRBV6-1 and J usage is TRBJ2-5, with unresolved D. The germline V gene encodes CDR1 MNHNS and CDR2 SASEGT. The CDR3 is 14 amino acids. V dropped 7 bases and J dropped 4 bases, with 16 bases sitting between them. CDR3 loop: CASKRTGYTETQYF. Written as DNA, the CDR3 is TGTGCCAGCAAGAGGACCGGATACACAGAGACCCAGTACTTC.

The chain recombines TRBV29-1 with TRBJ2-3, with 12 bases that match TRBD1. This CDR3 spans 15 amino acids. Trimming cost V 5 bases and J 2 bases; bases outside gene matches: 5. Germline V gene sequence: CDR1 SQVTM, CDR2 ANQGSEA. The CDR3 loop is CSVRGTGGSTDTQYF. DNA of the CDR3: TGCAGCGTTCGGGGGACAGGGGGCTCCACAGATACGCAGTATTTT.

The CDR3 loop reads CASSERFSGTEAFF. The CDR3 coding sequence is TGTGCCAGTAGTGAACGGTTTTCGGGGACTGAAGCTTTCTTT. The genes are TRBV19 and TRBJ1-1; D not resolved. Trimming cost V 5 bases and J 5 bases, with 15 bases left between them. This CDR3 comprises 14 residues. Germline V lookup: CDR1 LNHDA, CDR2 SQIVND (reference sequence).

The rearrangement joins TRBV5-4 to TRBJ2-2; TRBD2 might be the D (7 bases). CDR3 length: 15 residues. With 4 bases removed from V and 2 bases from J, the gap between germline ends came to 12 bases. Germline-derived CDR1 and CDR2 are SGHNT and YYREEE (reference sequence). The chain's CDR3 is CASSGSGGNTGELFF. The CDR3 coding sequence is TGTGCCAGCAGCGGCTCGGGGGGCAACACCGGGGAGCTGTTTTTT.

The rearrangement joins TRBV29-1 to TRBJ1-2; 11 bases are shared with TRBD1. Looked up from germline, CDR1 is SQVTM and CDR2 is ANQGSEA. V lost 3 bases to trimming and J lost 3 bases; unmatched junction nucleotides: 3. The CDR3 runs to 14 residues. CDR3 DNA: TGCAGCGTTGATGTGGGACAGGGGGACTATGGCTACACCTTC. This codes for CSVDVGQGDYGYTF.

This rearrangement joins TRBV5-8 to TRBJ2-4; D possibly corresponds to TRBD2 (6 bases). This CDR3 is 14 amino acids long. CDR1 and CDR2 from the germline V gene are SGHTS and YDEGEE. V lost 0 bases and J 7 bases, leaving 11 bases between the germline ends. The CDR3 DNA follows: TGTGCCAGCAGCTTGGAGGGGCTAGCGAACATTCAGTACTTC. This translates into CASSLEGLANIQYF. The variable domain in full, with the rest retrieved from reference TRBV5-8 and TRBJ2-4, is EAGVTQSPTHLIKTRGQQATLRCSPISGHTSVYWYQQALGLGLQFLLWYDEGEERNRGNFPPRFSGRQFPNYSSELNVNALELEDSALYLCASSLEGLANIQYFGAGTRLSVL.

The sample holds a few counts of this clone. This chain links TRBV19 with TRBJ2-5, with 8 bases aligning to TRBD2. The CDR3 contains 14 residues. Looked up from germline, CDR1 is LNHDA and CDR2 is SQIVND (reference sequence). With 3 bases clipped from V and 3 bases from J, the junction kept 3 bases outside the gene matches. CDR3 in amino acids: CASSIGSGKETQYF. The CDR3 DNA reads TGTGCCAGTAGTATTGGTAGCGGGAAAGAGACCCAGTACTTC.

The chain links TRBV7-9 to TRBJ2-5; tentatively, D is TRBD1 (6 bases). The V gene's germline CDR1 is SEHNR and CDR2 FQNEAQ (reference sequence). V lost 4 bases, J lost 5 bases, and 14 bases lay in between. This CDR3 is built from 14 residues. For the CDR3, the DNA is TGTGCCAGCAGCTCGACAGGCCAATGGGAGACCCAGTACTTC. Translated, it gives CASSSTGQWETQYF.

The rearrangement joins TRBV5-1 to TRBJ2-7, with 7 bases aligning to TRBD2. Germline CDR1 reads SGHRS; CDR2 reads YFSETQ. V trimming: 0 bases; J trimming: 3 bases; junction bases outside the gene matches: 12. The length of the CDR3 is 17 residues. The CDR3 nucleotides are TGCGCCAGCAGCTTGGCCCTATCAGCGGGATCTCTCTACGAGCAGTACTTC. Translated: CASSLALSAGSLYEQYF. The full variable domain, its missing parts supplied by reference TRBV5-1 and TRBJ2-7, is KAGVTQTPRYLIKTRGQQVTLSCSPISGHRSVSWYQQTPGQGLQFLFEYFSETQRNKGNFPGRFSGRQFSNSRSEMNVSTLELGDSALYLCASSLALSAGSLYEQYFGPGTRLTVT.